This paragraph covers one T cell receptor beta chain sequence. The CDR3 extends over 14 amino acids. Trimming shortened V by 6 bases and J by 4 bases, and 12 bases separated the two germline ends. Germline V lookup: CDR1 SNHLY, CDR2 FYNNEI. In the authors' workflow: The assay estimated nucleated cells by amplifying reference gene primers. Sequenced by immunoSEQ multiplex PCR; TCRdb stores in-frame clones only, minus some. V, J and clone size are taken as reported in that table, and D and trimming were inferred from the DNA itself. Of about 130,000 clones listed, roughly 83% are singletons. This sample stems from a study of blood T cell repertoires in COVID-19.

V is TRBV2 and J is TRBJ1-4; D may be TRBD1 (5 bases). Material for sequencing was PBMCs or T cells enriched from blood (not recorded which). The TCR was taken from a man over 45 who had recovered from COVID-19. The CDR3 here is CASRKTAVNEKLFF. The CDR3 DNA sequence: TGTGCCAGCAGGAAGACAGCCGTTAATGAAAAACTGTTTTTT.